This is a list of T cell receptor beta chains from one sample in a study of blood T cell repertoires in COVID-19. The repertoire was sequenced with immunoSEQ multiplex PCR; TCRdb's copy has only in-frame clones and lacks some. The sample yields approximately 130,000 clones, roughly 72% seen once. Sequences were obtained from peripheral blood. Every receptor here comes from a human donor in a cohort sampled during active COVID-19. Each CDR3 is given with its conserved first and last residue. The D gene is left open where the match is weak. Clone size, where shown, is once, few, many, or a class for clones that have expanded.

TRBV5-1	TRBD1	TRBJ2-7	15	-	TGCGCCAGCAGCTCGGAGGGGACAGGGAGAGACGAGCAGTACTTC	CASSSEGTGRDEQYF
TRBV3-1/TRBV3-2	-	TRBJ2-7	13	-	TGTGCCAGCAGCCACGTACCAGGTGGCGAGCAGTACTTC	CASSHVPGGEQYF
TRBV11-2	-	TRBJ2-7	12	-	TGTGCCAGCAGCTTGACAGGCTACGAGCAGTACTTC	CASSLTGYEQYF
TRBV11-2	TRBD1	TRBJ2-5	14	-	TGTGCCAGCAGCTCCGGGACAGGGCAAGAGACCCAGTACTTC	CASSSGTGQETQYF
TRBV6-2/TRBV6-3	TRBD2	TRBJ2-1	15	-	TGTGCCAGCAGTTACTCGAGTCTAGCGGGGAGAGGCCAGTTCTTC	CASSYSSLAGRGQFF
TRBV2	-	TRBJ2-7	13	-	TGTGCCAGCAGGCGAGCAGGGACCTACGAGCAGTACTTC	CASRRAGTYEQYF
TRBV30	-	TRBJ2-3	12	once	TGTGCCTGGAGTGTACTTACAGATACGCAGTATTTT	CAWSVLTDTQYF
TRBV2	TRBD1	TRBJ1-1	14	-	TGTGCCAGCAGTTTACAGGGGATGAACACTGAAGCTTTCTTT	CASSLQGMNTEAFF
TRBV6-5	-	TRBJ2-1	12	-	TGTGCCAGCAGCCCCAATCGGGATGAGCAGTTCTTC	CASSPNRDEQFF
TRBV19	TRBD1	TRBJ1-5	16	-	TGTGCCAGTAGTATATCCCTAGGGCAGGGGGTTCAGCCCCAGCATTTT	CASSISLGQGVQPQHF
TRBV19	TRBD1	TRBJ2-3	17	-	TGTGCCAGTAGTATGGAAGGACAGGTGTCGGGCACAGATACGCAGTATTTT	CASSMEGQVSGTDTQYF
TRBV19	TRBD1	TRBJ1-2	14	-	TGTGCCAGTAGTATAGCACCAGGGGGCTATGGCTACACCTTC	CASSIAPGGYGYTF
TRBV27	-	TRBJ1-1	17	-	TGTGCCAGCAGAGACCGCGGGGGGCTTCGTGTGAACACTGAAGCTTTCTTT	CASRDRGGLRVNTEAFF
TRBV6-1	-	TRBJ2-1	16	-	TGTGCCAGCAGTGAGATTGGAGGGTGGGATATGAATGAGCAGTTCTTC	CASSEIGGWDMNEQFF
TRBV2	-	TRBJ2-1	12	once	TGTGCCAGCAGTCCCAGGGGCGATGAGCAGTTCTTC	CASSPRGDEQFF
TRBV11-2	-	TRBJ1-2	15	-	TGTGCCAGCAGCTTAACGGAGGGAGGGGGCTATGGCTACACCTTC	CASSLTEGGGYGYTF
TRBV19	TRBD1	TRBJ1-2	13	-	TGTGCCAGTAAAAGGACAGGGGGCTATGGCTACACCTTC	CASKRTGGYGYTF